This T cell receptor (beta chain) appears in the sequencing data of a study of T-cell memory formation after mild COVID-19. About the research overall: TCR clusters were largely donor specific.

From 5'RACE with constant-segment primers came TCR alpha and TCR beta cDNA libraries that carried sample barcodes and UMIs. TCRdb processed the 5' RACE reads anew with MiXCR; each CDR3 protein has one entry. The sample includes about 270,000 distinct CDR3 sequences, roughly 17% seen only once; the top ten take 20% to 25%. The germline CDR1 and CDR2 sequences are SGHRS and YFSETQ. The CDR3 covers 15 residues. The V and J ends lost 5 bases and 3 bases respectively, with 17 bases between them. The table lists this clonotype with many counts. V usage is TRBV5-1 and J usage is TRBJ2-5; D may be TRBD1 or TRBD2 (5 bases each). The TCR comes from a man younger than 35 who had mild COVID-19 (a few samples of this study predate the infection). Cell type and time point are not known. The sample taken for sequencing was PBMCs or a T cell subset sorted from them (not recorded which). The CDR3 bases are TGCGCCAGCAGGGAAGCCGGGACCATAAAAGAGACCCAGTACTTC. It is translated as CASREAGTIKETQYF. Using reference TRBV5-1 and TRBJ2-5 for the parts outside the CDR3, the full variable domain is KAGVTQTPRYLIKTRGQQVTLSCSPISGHRSVSWYQQTPGQGLQFLFEYFSETQRNKGNFPGRFSGRQFSNSRSEMNVSTLELGDSALYLCASREAGTIKETQYFGPGTRLLVL.